Listed below are T cell receptor beta chains from one sample, sequenced in a study of CD8 T cells in Susac syndrome. TCRdb analysed the immunoSEQ multiplex PCR reads with MiXCR anew, one entry per CDR3 protein. The sample records around 150,000 distinct CDR3 sequences, approximately 95% being singletons. What was sequenced was CD8+ T cells from PBMCs. The receptors derive from a human donor in good health. CDR3s include the opening cysteine and the closing phenylalanine or tryptophan. D genes are given only for firm matches. Clone sizes are given selectively: once, few, many, or a class where the clone is expanded.

v_gene	d_gene	j_gene	abundance	CDR3nt	CDR3aa
TRBV30	NA	TRBJ2-1	once	TGTGCCTGGAGTGTACCAGGGGCTCAATACAATGAGCAGTTCTTC	CAWSVPGAQYNEQFF
TRBV27	TRBD2	TRBJ2-7	NA	TGTGCCAGCAGTTTTGTACTAGCGGGGAACTACGAGCAGTACTTC	CASSFVLAGNYEQYF
TRBV13	NA	TRBJ1-4	NA	TGTGCCAGCAGCTTGAGGATAATCACTAATGAAAAACTGTTTTTT	CASSLRIITNEKLFF
TRBV4-1	TRBD2	TRBJ2-1	NA	TGCGCCAGCAGTCTCATGGCCCTAGCGGGGTACAATGAGCAGTTCTTC	CASSLMALAGYNEQFF
TRBV6-1	NA	TRBJ2-1	once	TGTGCCAGCGGAGGGGGCGGTGTTTACAATGAGCAGTTCTTC	CASGGGGVYNEQFF
TRBV7-2	NA	TRBJ2-5	NA	TGTGCCAGCAGTCCAGGCCCGTGGGGGGAGACCGCGGAGACCCAGTACTTC	CASSPGPWGETAETQYF
TRBV27	TRBD1	TRBJ2-7	NA	TGTGCCAGCACCCCCGGGACAGGGCCCTACGAGCAGTACTTC	CASTPGTGPYEQYF
TRBV29-1	NA	TRBJ1-2	NA	TGCAGCGCCGTCATTGCTAACTATGGCTACACCTTC	CSAVIANYGYTF
TRBV29-1	NA	TRBJ2-1	once	TGCAGCGTTGAGCCCAGATCCCACCCCCACAATGAGCAGTTCTTC	CSVEPRSHPHNEQFF
TRBV18	NA	TRBJ2-7	NA	TGTGCCAGCTCATCCGGGACCGCTTCCTACGAGCAGTACTTC	CASSSGTASYEQYF
TRBV4-2	NA	TRBJ2-7	NA	TGTGCCAGCAGCGTAAGGGTCGTAGGGGCCGAGCAGTACTTC	CASSVRVVGAEQYF
TRBV20-1	NA	TRBJ1-1	NA	TGCAGTGCTAGAGGAGAGGGACTGACAACTGAAGCTTTCTTT	CSARGEGLTTEAFF